The clone carrying this T cell receptor beta chain was counted once. The data originate from a study of OX40 agonist ivuxolimab in advanced cancers. Study details: Administration of intravenous ivuxolimab to patients occurred every 2 weeks at 0.01 to 10 mg/kg.

Some clones are missing from TCRdb's copy, which holds only in-frame ones; the method was immunoSEQ multiplex PCR. The table records more than 45,000 clones, 82% of them present only once. The TCR originated in an adult with an advanced solid tumor such as melanoma, head and neck, liver or kidney cancer. The sample in question was CD4+ or CD8+ T cells sorted from blood, obtained in a trial of the OX40 agonist ivuxolimab.

CDR3 coding DNA: TGTGCCAGCAGTCCAGGGAACTATGGCTACACCTTC. Its protein product is CASSPGNYGYTF. The V call is TRBV6-1, the J call TRBJ1-2; possibly TRBD1 for D (5 bases). The CDR3 consists of 12 residues. The V end lost 5 bases, the J end lost 2 bases, and 6 bases lay between the germline ends. CDR1 is MNHNS, CDR2 SASEGT, per germline.